This note documents a single TCR beta chain sequence. Germline V gives CDR1 GTSNPN, CDR2 SVGIG (reference sequence). This CDR3 is 15 amino acids long. V dropped 1 base and J dropped 1; count of bases not matched to a gene: 6. The data were produced by immunoSEQ multiplex PCR, yet TCRdb's version contains in-frame clones alone and is incomplete. This table has fewer than 110,000 clones, around 88% appearing once. The sample belongs to a study of control samples from healthy donors and cancer patients. The sequencing input was blood. V is TRBV30 and J is TRBJ1-1, with 7 nucleotides matching TRBD1. This receptor was identified in a man in his thirties or forties in good health. The CDR3 protein is CAWSALGQPNTEAFF. CDR3 coding DNA: TGTGCCTGGAGTGCCCTGGGACAGCCGAACACTGAAGCTTTCTTT.